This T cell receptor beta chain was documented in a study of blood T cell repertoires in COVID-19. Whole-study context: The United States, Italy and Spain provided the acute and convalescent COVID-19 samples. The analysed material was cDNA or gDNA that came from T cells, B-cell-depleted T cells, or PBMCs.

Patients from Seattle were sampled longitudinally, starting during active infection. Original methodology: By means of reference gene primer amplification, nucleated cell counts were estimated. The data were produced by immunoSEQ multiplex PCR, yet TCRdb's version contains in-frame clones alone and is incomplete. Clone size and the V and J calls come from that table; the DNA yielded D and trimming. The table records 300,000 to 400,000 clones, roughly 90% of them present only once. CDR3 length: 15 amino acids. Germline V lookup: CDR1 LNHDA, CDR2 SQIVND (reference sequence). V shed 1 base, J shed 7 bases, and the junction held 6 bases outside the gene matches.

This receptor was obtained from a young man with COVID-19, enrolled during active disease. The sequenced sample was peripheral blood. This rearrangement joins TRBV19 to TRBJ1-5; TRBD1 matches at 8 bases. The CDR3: CASSIGTGTSQPQHF. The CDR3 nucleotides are TGTGCCAGTAGTATAGGGACAGGGACGTCCCAGCCCCAGCATTTT.